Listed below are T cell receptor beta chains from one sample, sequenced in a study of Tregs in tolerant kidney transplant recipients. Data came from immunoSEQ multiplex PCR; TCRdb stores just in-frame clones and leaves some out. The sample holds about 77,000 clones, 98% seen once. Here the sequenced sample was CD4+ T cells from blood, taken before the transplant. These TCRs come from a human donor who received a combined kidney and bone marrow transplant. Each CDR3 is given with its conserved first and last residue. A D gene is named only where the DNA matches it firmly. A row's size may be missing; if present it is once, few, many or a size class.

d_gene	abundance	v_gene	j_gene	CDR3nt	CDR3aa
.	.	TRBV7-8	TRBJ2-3	TGTGCCAGCAGCTTAGTTCATCGTACTACCACAGATACGCAGTATTTT	CASSLVHRTTTDTQYF
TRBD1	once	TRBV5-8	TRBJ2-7	TGTGCCAGCAGCCCGAGGACAGGCCTCTACGAGCAGTACTTC	CASSPRTGLYEQYF
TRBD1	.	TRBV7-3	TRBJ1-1	TGTGCCAGCAGCTTAGATCGGGACAGGGCGGCTTTCTTT	CASSLDRDRAAFF
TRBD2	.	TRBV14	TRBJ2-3	TGTGCCAGACCCGCGGGGGGAACATACACAGATACGCAGTATTTT	CARPAGGTYTDTQYF
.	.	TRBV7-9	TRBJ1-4	TGTGTCAGCAGTCGCAGGGGCGCGGCTAATGAAAAACTGTTTTTT	CVSSRRGAANEKLFF
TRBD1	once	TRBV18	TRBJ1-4	TGTGCCAGCTCACCAAACAGGGGAAGTGAAAAACTGTTTTTT	CASSPNRGSEKLFF
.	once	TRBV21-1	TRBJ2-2	TGTGCCAGCAGCAAAGGAGACATCGGGGAGCTGTTTTTT	CASSKGDIGELFF
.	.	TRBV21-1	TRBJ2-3	TGTGCCAGCAGCAAAGAAACGACAGGTCGGGCCTCAGATACGCAGTATTTT	CASSKETTGRASDTQYF
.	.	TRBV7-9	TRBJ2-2	TGTGCCAGCAGCTTTATGGGGGCCGCCGGGGAGCTGTTTTTT	CASSFMGAAGELFF
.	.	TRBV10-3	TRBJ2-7	TGTGCCATCAGTATCCGGGTCCCGACCTACGAGCAGTACTTC	CAISIRVPTYEQYF
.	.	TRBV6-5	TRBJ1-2	TGTGCCAGCAAGGCGGGGAAGGGGCTCTACACCTTC	CASKAGKGLYTF
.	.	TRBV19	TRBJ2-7	TGTGCCAGTAGTAAAGGGGGTTTTGGTCGCGAGCAGTACTTC	CASSKGGFGREQYF
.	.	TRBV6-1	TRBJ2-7	TGTGCCAGCAGTGCGCACTTTTACAGGACTACGATTAGGGAGCAGTACTTC	CASSAHFYRTTIREQYF
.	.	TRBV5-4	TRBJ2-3	TGTGCCAGCAGCCAGGGGCCTACAGATACGCAGTATTTT	CASSQGPTDTQYF
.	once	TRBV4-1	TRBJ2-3	TGCGCCAGCAGCCAAGTGCGGGCTATTCGGGTGGATACGCAGTATTTT	CASSQVRAIRVDTQYF
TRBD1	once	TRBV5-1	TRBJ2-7	TGCGCCAGCAGCAGACAGGGGGCCACCTACGAGCAGTACTTC	CASSRQGATYEQYF
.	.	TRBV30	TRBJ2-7	TGTGCCTGGACCAATCGACAGAACCAAAGAACCTACGAGCAGTACTTC	CAWTNRQNQRTYEQYF
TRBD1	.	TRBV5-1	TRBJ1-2	TGCGCCAGCAGCGAGCGGACAGGGACCCATGGCTACACCTTC	CASSERTGTHGYTF
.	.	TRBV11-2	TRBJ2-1	TGTGCCAGCAGCTTAGAGCCAGGTCGGGGAAATTACAATGAGCAGTTCTTC	CASSLEPGRGNYNEQFF
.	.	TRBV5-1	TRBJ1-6	TGCGCCAGCAGCCAGGAGGGGAATTCACCCCTCCACTTT	CASSQEGNSPLHF
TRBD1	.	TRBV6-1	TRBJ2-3	TGTGCCAGCAGTGTAAACAGGGGGTTAGGCACAGATACGCAGTATTTT	CASSVNRGLGTDTQYF
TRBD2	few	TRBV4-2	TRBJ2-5	TGTGCCAGCAGCCAGGGGACTAGCGGGAGGGCCATGGAGACCCAGTACTTC	CASSQGTSGRAMETQYF
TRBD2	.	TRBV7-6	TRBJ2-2	TGTGCCAGCAGCTCAATCCCCCCTAGCGGACCCTACACCGGGGAGCTGTTTTTT	CASSSIPPSGPYTGELFF
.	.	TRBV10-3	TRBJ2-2	TGTGCCATCCTCCCGGGAGCGACCGGGGAGCTGTTTTTT	CAILPGATGELFF
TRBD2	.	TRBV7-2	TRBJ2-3	TGTGCCAGCAGCTTGGAATGGCGGGGGGGCCGGGATACGCAGTATTTT	CASSLEWRGGRDTQYF
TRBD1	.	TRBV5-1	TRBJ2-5	TGCGCCAGCAGCGCCTCACAGGGGGCAGGGGAGACCCAGTACTTC	CASSASQGAGETQYF
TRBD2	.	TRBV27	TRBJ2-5	TGTGCCAGCAGTTTAGGAGCGGGGGTCCAAGAGACCCAGTACTTC	CASSLGAGVQETQYF
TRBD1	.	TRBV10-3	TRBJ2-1	TGTGCCATCACCGCGGGACAGGCGAACAATGAGCAGTTCTTC	CAITAGQANNEQFF
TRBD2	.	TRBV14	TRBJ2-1	TGTGCCAGCAGCCCCGGGACTACTTACAATGAGCAGTTCTTC	CASSPGTTYNEQFF
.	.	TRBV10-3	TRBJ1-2	TGTGCCATGTCCGACGGGGGTCCTCCTAACTATGGCTACACCTTC	CAMSDGGPPNYGYTF
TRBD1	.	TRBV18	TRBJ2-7	TGTGCCAGCCTAACCGCAGGGGGCGAGCAGTACTTC	CASLTAGGEQYF
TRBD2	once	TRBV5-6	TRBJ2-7	TGTGCCAGCAGCTTGGCTAGCGGCACCTACGAGCAGTACTTC	CASSLASGTYEQYF
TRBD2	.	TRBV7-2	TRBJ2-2	TGTGCCAGCAGCGTACCGGGACTAAACACCGGGGAGCTGTTTTTT	CASSVPGLNTGELFF
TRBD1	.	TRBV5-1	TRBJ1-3	TGCGCCAGCAGCCCCAGGGACAGCCGCTCCTCTGGAAACACCATATATTTT	CASSPRDSRSSGNTIYF
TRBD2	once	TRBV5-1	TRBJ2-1	TGCGCCAGCAGCTTGGGACTAGCGGGGGGCGCGATCAATGAGCAGTTCTTC	CASSLGLAGGAINEQFF
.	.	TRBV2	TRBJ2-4	TGTGCCAGCAGTGAACAGGGGCGAATAGCCAAAAACATTCAGTACTTC	CASSEQGRIAKNIQYF
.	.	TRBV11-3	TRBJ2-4	TGTGCCAGCAGCTCGGGCGGGAAACAAGCCAAAAACATTCAGTACTTC	CASSSGGKQAKNIQYF
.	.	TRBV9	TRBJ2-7	TGTGCCAGCAGCTTCAGTGGTGATTCCTACGAGCAGTACTTC	CASSFSGDSYEQYF
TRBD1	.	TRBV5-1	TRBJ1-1	TGCGCCAGCAGCCCAAGACAGGGTTTAGGGACTGAAGCTTTCTTT	CASSPRQGLGTEAFF
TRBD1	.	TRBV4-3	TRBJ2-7	TGCGCCAGCAGCCAAGCCCCCGGGACAGGGAGCTACGAGCAGTACTTC	CASSQAPGTGSYEQYF
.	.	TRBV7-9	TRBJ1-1	TGTGCCAGCAGCTTATTCGACAGCTTGGAAGCTTTCTTT	CASSLFDSLEAFF
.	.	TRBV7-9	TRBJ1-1	TGTGCCAGCAGCTTACCCAGGACAAACACTGAAGCTTTCTTT	CASSLPRTNTEAFF
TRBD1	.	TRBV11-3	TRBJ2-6	TGTGCCAGCAGCTTAGTGGGGACAGGGGTTGGGGCCAACGTCCTGACTTTC	CASSLVGTGVGANVLTF
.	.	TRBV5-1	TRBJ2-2	TGCGCCAGCAGCCCTAGCGTGAACACCGGGGAGCTGTTTTTT	CASSPSVNTGELFF
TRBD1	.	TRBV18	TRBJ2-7	TGTGCCAGCTCAGCCGGGACAGGGATCTCCTACGAGCAGTACTTC	CASSAGTGISYEQYF
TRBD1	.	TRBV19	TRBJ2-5	TGTGCCAGTAGTAAAAGTCCGGGACAGGGAGTGACCCAGTACTTC	CASSKSPGQGVTQYF
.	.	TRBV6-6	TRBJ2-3	TGTGCCAGCAGTTATGGGAGGGATACGCAGTATTTT	CASSYGRDTQYF
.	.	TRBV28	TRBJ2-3	TGTGCCAGCAGTTTTCCCCAACAGTATTTT	CASSFPQQYF
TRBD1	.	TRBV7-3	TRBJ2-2	TGTGCCAGCAGCCGGACAGGGGGCCACACCGGGGAGCTGTTTTTT	CASSRTGGHTGELFF
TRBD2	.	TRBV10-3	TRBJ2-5	TGTGCCATCAGTGAGGCCGGACTAGCGGCACAAGAGACCCAGTACTTC	CAISEAGLAAQETQYF
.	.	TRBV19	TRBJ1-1	TGTGCCAGTAGTATGAACCCCTCGAGGGCTTTCTTT	CASSMNPSRAFF
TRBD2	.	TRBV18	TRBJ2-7	TGTGCCAGCTCACCAGCTAGCGGGAGCATCTACTACGAGCAGTACTTC	CASSPASGSIYYEQYF
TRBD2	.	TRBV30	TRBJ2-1	TGTGCCTGGAGTGCAACCGGGACTAGCGGGGGGCCGGGTTACAATGAGCAGTTCTTC	CAWSATGTSGGPGYNEQFF
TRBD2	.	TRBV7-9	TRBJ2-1	TGTGCCAGCAGCTTAAGGTGGGAGGGCAATAATGAGCAGTTCTTC	CASSLRWEGNNEQFF
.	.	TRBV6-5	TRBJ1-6	TGTGCCAGTGGACGCCAAGGGGATTCACCCCTCCACTTT	CASGRQGDSPLHF